What follows describes a single T cell receptor beta chain. The sample comes from a study of blood T cell repertoires in COVID-19. The wider study: COVID-19 samples collected from the United States, Italy and Spain covered acute and convalescent phases.

Trimming left V 4 bases short and J 6 bases short, with 15 bases between. This CDR3 contains 15 residues. CDR1 and CDR2 from the germline V gene are MGHRA and YSYEKL. Only in-frame clones appear in the TCRdb table, and some are missing; sequencing was by immunoSEQ multiplex PCR. This table has around 380,000 clones, roughly 86% appearing once. The source of this sequence is a human donor with acute or convalescent COVID-19. The donor label of this sample is uncertain. Sequenced: peripheral blood. This sequence joins TRBV4-1 and TRBJ2-2; TRBD2 is a possible D gene (7 bases). The DNA of the CDR3 is TGCGCCAGCAGCCCCGCGGGGGCAGGAGCCGGGGAGCTGTTTTTT. Its translation is CASSPAGAGAGELFF.